This TCR beta chain was identified during a study of cytomegalovirus exposure and HLA in healthy donors. Across the study: A subsequent analysis reported that the 120 validation repertoires were produced on the same platform that had also been used for the 500 to 700 first-cohort repertoires.

Germline loops: CDR1 SEHNR, CDR2 FQNEAQ (reference sequence). Trimming shortened V by 5 bases and J by 10 bases, and 15 bases separated the two germline ends. CDR3 length equals 13 residues. Study-wide findings and caveats: The tendency of first-cohort TCR clusters to co-occur in the 100 to 150 validation repertoires emerged from a later analysis. Specificity of a few CMV-associated chains for CMV antigens was verified in vitro. Some TCR beta chains (about 170 of them) were listed as cytomegalovirus-associated.

Using immunoSEQ multiplex PCR, the repertoire was profiled, and TCRdb retains in-frame clones only, with some absent. Of roughly 300,000 clones listed, approximately 90% are singletons. As for this clone: As yet, its antigen is unknown.

This TCR derives from a woman in her 30s in good health and CMV-seropositive. The material sequenced was PBMCs. The rearrangement links TRBV7-9 to TRBJ2-1; D unresolved. CDR3 DNA sequence: TGTGCCAGCAGCCTTACCGATGTGAGGGAGCAGTTCTTC. This encodes CASSLTDVREQFF.